This T cell receptor (beta chain) was captured in a study of blood T cell repertoires in COVID-19. Across the study: The cDNA or gDNA used as material had been derived from T cells, B-cell-depleted T cells, or PBMCs.

This CDR3 spans 15 amino acids. Trimming cost V 9 bases and J 2 bases; bases outside gene matches: 10. Germline V gene lookup returns CDR1 SNHLY and CDR2 FYNNEI. How the authors handled the data: Scientists estimated how many nucleated cells there were by amplifying reference gene primers. Measured with immunoSEQ multiplex PCR; TCRdb has only the in-frame clones, and not every one. The DNA gave D and trimming, while V, J and clone size come from that table. The data contain more than 150,000 clones, about 84% of them singletons. The TCR sequence derives from a human donor in a cohort sampled during active COVID-19. The chain links TRBV2 to TRBJ1-5; 7 nucleotides agree with TRBD1. The sequenced sample was peripheral blood. The CDR3 DNA sequence: TGTGCCAGTGGGGCCAGGGGACAGCGCAATCAGCCCCAGCATTTT. It codes for CASGARGQRNQPQHF.